Included here is one TCR beta chain sequence, with context. The antigen is unknown. The data belong to a study of blood T cells in healthy people across ages. There are 12 residues in the CDR3. Trimming cost V 1 base and J 13 bases, with 14 bases left between them. In germline, CDR1 is DFQATT, CDR2 SNEGSKA (reference sequence). Isolation recovered at least 6 million PBMCs from every sample. Next came a second PCR, run for about 6 to 11 cycles, which used a sample-barcoded 5' primer along with a J-beta primer mix. Using its own MiXCR run on the 5' RACE reads, TCRdb lists one record per CDR3 protein. The sample holds over a million distinct CDR3 sequences, 45% to 70% seen once. Study outcomes and limitations: Naive CD4+ cell counts and diversity both ran higher in long-lived than in aged donors.

Source material: blood. The sequence came from a man younger than 35 in good health. The rearrangement links TRBV20-1 to TRBJ1-5, with D unclear. The CDR3, as DNA: TGCAGTGCTAGAGGGACGGTCCCTTCTCAGCATTTT. Its translation is CSARGTVPSQHF.